Presented here are 18 T cell receptor beta chains from one specimen sequenced in a study of beta chain features in type 1 diabetes. What was sequenced were expressed TCRB transcripts, since all of the isolated RNA had been reverse transcribed. Produced via immunoSEQ multiplex PCR; TCRdb's table is partial and in-frame only. Of more than 140,000 clones listed, 9% to 10% are singletons. What was sequenced was central memory CD4+ T cells from blood. These receptor sequences come from a woman in her forties in good health.

The chain combines TRBV7-8 with TRBJ1-1; D may be TRBD1 (5 bases). The germline CDR1 and CDR2 sequences are SGHVS and FQNEAQ. This CDR3 is built from 15 residues. V lost 1 base, J lost 0 bases, and 9 bases lay in between. CDR3 sequence (DNA): TGTGCCAGCAGCTTAGTGGGGGGTATGAACACTGAAGCTTTCTTT. The encoded protein is CASSLVGGMNTEAFF.

This clone was observed a few times. This sequence joins TRBV7-2 and TRBJ2-7; 8 positions agree with TRBD1. V lost 4 bases to trimming and J lost 10 bases; unmatched junction nucleotides: 9. The CDR3 runs 13 residues. CDR1 is SGHTA and CDR2 is FQGNSA in the germline V gene. The DNA of the CDR3 is TGTGCCAGCAGCTCCCCCGGACAGGGTCTACAGTACTTC. This codes for CASSSPGQGLQYF.

This clone was found a few times. The chain couples TRBV11-3 to TRBJ1-1, with a tentative D call TRBD1 (6 bases). Germline loops: CDR1 SGHNT, CDR2 YENEEA. CDR3 size: 15 residues. V was trimmed by 5 bases and J by 1 base, leaving 14 bases between them. The CDR3 DNA sequence: TGTGCCAGCAGCGCGGACAGCCAGAAGAACACTGAAGCTTTCTTT. It encodes CASSADSQKNTEAFF.

The chain combines TRBV7-9 with TRBJ2-2; no clear D gene. The CDR3 length is 12 residues. Trimming pared 4 bases from V and 6 bases from J, leaving 6 bases between. CDR1 SEHNR and CDR2 FQNEAQ come from the germline V gene (reference sequence). CDR3 residues: CASSSGAGELFF. The CDR3 coding sequence is TGTGCCAGCAGCTCAGGTGCCGGGGAGCTGTTTTTT.

There are a few counts of this clone. The chain joins TRBV20-1 to TRBJ2-1, with D possibly TRBD1 on 5 matching bases. Trimming removed 6 bases from V and 10 bases from J, with 13 bases in between. The CDR3 has 11 amino acids. Germline assignment: CDR1 DFQATT and CDR2 SNEGSKA (reference sequence). CDR3 nucleotides: TGCAGTGCCACCCGACAGAAAGAGCAGTTCTTC. It translates to CSATRQKEQFF.

This clone has more than one count but fewer than ten. The chain has TRBV7-9 and TRBJ2-1; 7 nucleotides line up with TRBD2. V was clipped by 5 bases and J by 2 bases; unmatched bases: 9. Germline V gene sequence: CDR1 SEHNR, CDR2 FQNEAQ (reference sequence). This CDR3 has 16 residues. The CDR3 DNA reads TGTGCCAGCAGCCCCAAGCGGGGTATGGCCTACAATGAGCAGTTCTTC. It yields the protein CASSPKRGMAYNEQFF. Using reference TRBV7-9 and TRBJ2-1 for the parts outside the CDR3, the full variable domain is DTGVSQNPRHKITKRGQNVTFRCDPISEHNRLYWYRQTLGQGPEFLTYFQNEAQLEKSRLLSDRFSAERPKGSFSTLEIQRTEQGDSAMYLCASSPKRGMAYNEQFFGPGTRLTVL.

V usage is TRBV5-6 and J usage is TRBJ2-2; no clear D gene. The germline V and J ends were trimmed by 3 bases and 3 bases, with 15 bases remaining between them. CDR3 size: 16 residues. Germline V gives CDR1 SGHDT, CDR2 YYEEEE. The CDR3 sequence: CASSSLARKDTGELFF. The DNA for the CDR3 is TGTGCCAGCAGCTCGCTCGCTAGGAAGGACACCGGGGAGCTGTTTTTT.

There are a few counts of this clone. V and J are TRBV23-1 and TRBJ1-3; D might be TRBD1 (5 bases). TRBV23-1 is flagged as an ORF with uncertain function. V was cut by 1 base and J by 0 bases, with 22 bases left in between. The CDR3 is 20 residues long. CDR3 nucleotides: TGCGCCAGCAGTCAATACCGGGGGAACTTGCCGGGTAGCTCTGGAAACACCATATATTTT. Its translation is CASSQYRGNLPGSSGNTIYF.

This clone was picked up a small number of times. The chain links TRBV10-3 to TRBJ2-2, with 7 nucleotides matching TRBD1. The CDR3 runs to 15 residues. V gave up 6 bases and J gave up 0 bases; unmatched junction bases: 4. Germline V gene data show CDR1 as ENHRY and CDR2 as SYGVKD. This chain's CDR3 is CAIRPTGSNTGELFF. The CDR3 DNA follows: TGTGCCATCAGGCCGACAGGGTCGAACACCGGGGAGCTGTTTTTT.

The rearrangement uses TRBV4-2 and TRBJ1-5, with a possible D match to TRBD1 (6 bases). CDR3 length equals 17 residues. The V gene's germline CDR1 is LGHNA and CDR2 YNFKEQ. V gave up 1 base and J gave up 5 bases, with 18 bases separating them. CDR3 amino acids: CASSQAAGGASDQPQHF. The CDR3 nucleotides are TGTGCCAGCAGCCAAGCTGCGGGGGGGGCTTCAGATCAGCCCCAGCATTTT.

The genes are TRBV5-6 and TRBJ2-1, with D unresolved. The V gene lost 2 bases and the J gene lost 4 bases, with 13 bases spanning the gap. Germline loops: CDR1 SGHDT, CDR2 YYEEEE. CDR3 length: 15 amino acids. The CDR3 here is CASSFRYLAYNEQFF. For the CDR3, the DNA is TGTGCCAGCAGCTTTCGGTATCTCGCTTACAATGAGCAGTTCTTC. Drawing the rest from reference TRBV5-6 and TRBJ2-1, the complete variable domain is DAGVTQSPTHLIKTRGQQVTLRCSPKSGHDTVSWYQQALGQGPQFIFQYYEEEERQRGNFPDRFSGHQFPNYSSELNVNALLLGDSALYLCASSFRYLAYNEQFFGPGTRLTVL.

In its sample, this clone was seen a few times. The chain has TRBV29-1 and TRBJ2-3; the match to TRBD2 covers 8 bases. Germline V gives CDR1 SQVTM, CDR2 ANQGSEA. The CDR3 consists of 16 residues. V lost 2 bases, J lost 9 bases, and 16 bases stayed unmatched. The CDR3 DNA reads TGCAGCGTTGAACTCCGTAGAGCGGGGGTAATCCTCACGCAGTATTTT. Translation gives CSVELRRAGVILTQYF.

The V call is TRBV7-8, the J call TRBJ1-5, with a weak D call TRBD1 (5 bases). The CDR3 contains 14 residues. V gave up 5 bases and J gave up 2 bases, with 10 bases separating them. Germline V gives CDR1 SGHVS, CDR2 FQNEAQ. In nucleotides, the CDR3 is TGTGCCAGCAGCCCGCGGGGGGGCAATCAGCCCCAGCATTTT. This gives the protein CASSPRGGNQPQHF.

This clone was recorded a few times. This rearrangement joins TRBV6-1 to TRBJ2-7, with 9 bases matching TRBD1. CDR3 size: 15 residues. CDR1 and CDR2 (germline): MNHNS, SASEGT. The J segment lost 0 bases and the V segment lost 4 bases, leaving 4 bases of the junction unmatched. The CDR3 nucleotides are TGTGCCAGCAGTGGACAGGGGGTCCTCTCCTACGAGCAGTACTTC. Translation gives CASSGQGVLSYEQYF.

The rearrangement links TRBV9 to TRBJ2-5; 8 positions match TRBD2. This CDR3 is built from 15 residues. J was trimmed by 1 base and V by 0 bases; bases with no gene match: 2. Looked up from germline, CDR1 is SGDLS and CDR2 is YYNGEE. In DNA, the CDR3 is TGTGCCAGCAGCGTAGGACGGGGGGGCCAAGAGACCCAGTACTTC. Translating it yields CASSVGRGGQETQYF.

Only a few counts were recorded for this clone. J is TRBJ2-3 and V is TRBV4-3; no clear D. The CDR3 covers 14 residues. V lost 1 base and J 1 base, leaving 6 bases between the germline ends. CDR1 and CDR2 (germline): LGHNA, YSLEER. The CDR3 sequence is CASSQARGTDTQYF. CDR3 DNA: TGCGCCAGCAGCCAAGCTCGCGGCACAGATACGCAGTATTTT.

This clone was counted only a few times. CDR3 sequence (DNA): TGTGCCAGCAGCTCGGGACTCTTTAGGCAGTTCTTC. It codes for CASSSGLFRQFF. The chain is built from TRBV7-2 and TRBJ2-1; tentative D call: TRBD2 (6 bases). Between the trimmed V and J ends, which lost 4 bases and 12 bases, there was a span of 13 bases. This CDR3 comprises 12 residues. Per the germline V gene, CDR1 is SGHTA and CDR2 is FQGNSA.

This clone was observed many times. The chain is built from TRBV6-5 and TRBJ1-5, with D uncertain. Germline values: CDR1 MNHEY, CDR2 SVGAGI. V lost 6 bases and J 4 bases, leaving 10 bases between the germline ends. The CDR3 extends over 13 amino acids. The CDR3 sequence: CASSPGGNQPQHF. The CDR3, as DNA: TGTGCCAGCAGCCCTGGAGGGAATCAGCCCCAGCATTTT.